Shown below are 19 T cell receptor beta chains from a single sample sequenced in a study of shared clonotypes between healthy human individuals. Sequencing used immunoSEQ multiplex PCR; TCRdb keeps in-frame clones, though not all of them. The table records 90,000 to 150,000 clones, over 65% of them present only once. Sequencing used memory CD8+ T cells sorted from blood. Subset meaning: CD45RO+ cells pooled with CCR7-negative TemRA cells. Receptors were obtained from a woman aged 25 to 39 in good health.

The genes are TRBV6-5 and TRBJ1-5, with D tentatively TRBD1 (5 bases). This CDR3 is built from 13 residues. V shed 8 bases and J shed 6 bases, with 14 bases lying between them. Germline loops: CDR1 MNHEY, CDR2 SVGAGI. The CDR3: CASARGWGQPQHF. CDR3 nucleotide sequence: TGTGCCAGCGCCCGGGGGTGGGGTCAGCCCCAGCATTTT.

Only a few counts were recorded for this clone. This rearrangement joins TRBV23-1 to TRBJ1-4, with TRBD1 as a possible D gene (5 bases). TRBV23-1 falls under the ORF class, with uncertain function. The CDR3 has 15 residues. V lost 7 bases and J lost 6, with 18 bases in between. The chain's CDR3 is CASTIDGAGYEKLFF. The CDR3 coding sequence is TGCGCCAGCACCATCGACGGGGCAGGGTATGAAAAACTGTTTTTT.

The chain uses TRBV7-9 and TRBJ2-7; D remains unclear. The V and J ends lost 4 bases and 4 bases respectively, with 20 bases between them. The CDR3 is 16 amino acids. CDR1 and CDR2 from the germline V gene are SEHNR and FQNEAQ (reference sequence). The CDR3 loop reads CASSSPPYSLPYEQYF. CDR3 nucleotide sequence: TGTGCCAGCAGCTCCCCCCCTTACAGCTTACCGTACGAGCAGTACTTC.

This clone showed up many times. This chain links TRBV19 with TRBJ2-2, with TRBD1 identical over 8 bases. This CDR3 comprises 17 residues. V shed 1 base, J shed 4 bases, and the junction held 8 bases outside the gene matches. The germline V gene has CDR1 LNHDA and CDR2 SQIVND (reference sequence). The CDR3 bases are TGTGCCAGTAGTATAGCCCCGCAGGGGGCGGGCACCGGGGAGCTGTTTTTT. Its translation is CASSIAPQGAGTGELFF.

The rearrangement joins TRBV27 to TRBJ2-3, with 9 bases lining up with TRBD2. The V segment lost 4 bases and the J segment 6 bases; nucleotides outside the gene matches: 8. The CDR3 sequence is 15 residues long. The germline V gene encodes CDR1 MNHEY and CDR2 SMNVEV (reference sequence). The chain's CDR3 is CASSYEAGGGDTQYF. CDR3 in DNA: TGTGCCAGCAGTTATGAGGCGGGAGGGGGTGATACGCAGTATTTT.

This clone has only one observation. The chain combines TRBV4-1 with TRBJ1-5; D unresolved. V shed 4 bases and J shed 0 bases, with 10 bases lying between them. Germline lookup yields CDR1 MGHRA and CDR2 YSYEKL. CDR3 size: 15 residues. In DNA, the CDR3 is TGCGCCAGCAGCCTCCAATTTTATAGCAATCAGCCCCAGCATTTT. This translates into CASSLQFYSNQPQHF.

The gene calls are TRBV13 and TRBJ2-7, with 8 bases matching TRBD1. The germline gives CDR1 PRHDT, CDR2 FYEKMQ (reference sequence). CDR3 length: 16 residues. Germline trimming cut 1 base from V and 5 bases from J; bases unmatched to any gene: 10. The CDR3 DNA is TGTGCCAGCAGCTTAGCCCTGACAGGGGCCCGCGACGAGCAGTACTTC. Amino acids: CASSLALTGARDEQYF.

The chain employs TRBV25-1 and TRBJ2-2; the D gene is possibly TRBD1 (5 bases). Trimming took off 6 bases at V and 2 bases at J, with 13 bases between the two ends. From germline, CDR1 is MGHDK and CDR2 SYGVNS. The CDR3 extends over 15 amino acids. CDR3 in amino acids: CASSLLGANTGELFF. The CDR3 coding sequence is TGTGCCAGCAGCCTCCTTGGGGCAAACACCGGGGAGCTGTTTTTT.

The rearrangement joins TRBV13 to TRBJ2-3; the match to TRBD2 covers 7 bases. The CDR3 runs 16 residues. J was trimmed by 3 bases and V by 3 bases; bases with no gene match: 9. The germline V gene has CDR1 PRHDT and CDR2 FYEKMQ (reference sequence). CDR3 nucleotides: TGTGCCAGCAGCTTCCCGAGGACTAGGGGAACAGATACGCAGTATTTT. Translating it yields CASSFPRTRGTDTQYF.

Of note for this clone: Other DNA variants within this sample encode the same CDR3. V and J are TRBV5-4 and TRBJ2-5; D may be TRBD2 (5 bases). V lost 2 bases, J lost 2 bases, and 7 bases lay in between. The CDR3 is 13 residues long. Looked up from germline, CDR1 is SGHNT and CDR2 is YYREEE (reference sequence). For the CDR3, the DNA is TGTGCCAGCAGCTTTAGCGCTCAAGAGACCCAGTACTTC. Protein: CASSFSAQETQYF.

The rearrangement joins TRBV5-1 to TRBJ2-7; a weak D match, TRBD1 (6 bases). CDR1 is SGHRS, CDR2 YFSETQ, per germline. V was trimmed by 0 bases and J by 1 base, leaving 8 bases between them. This CDR3 is built from 14 residues. CDR3 amino acids: CASSLGRGSYEQYF. CDR3 nucleotides: TGCGCCAGCAGCTTGGGTAGGGGGTCCTACGAGCAGTACTTC.

The chain combines TRBV30 with TRBJ2-2, with 10 nucleotides matching TRBD1. The length of the CDR3 is 15 residues. In germline, CDR1 is GTSNPN, CDR2 SVGIG (reference sequence). J lost 1 base, V lost 3 bases, and 2 bases had no gene match. For the CDR3, the DNA is TGTGCCTGGAGCCGGACAGGGGGGAACACCGGGGAGCTGTTTTTT. Protein sequence: CAWSRTGGNTGELFF.

The chain employs TRBV28 and TRBJ1-2; perhaps TRBD1 as D (5 bases). This CDR3 contains 14 residues. The germline V and J ends were trimmed by 6 bases and 5 bases, with 16 bases remaining between them. Germline V gives CDR1 MDHEN, CDR2 SYDVKM. The CDR3 DNA is TGTGCCAGCAGGGCTAACCCGGGACCTTATGGCTACACCTTC. It encodes CASRANPGPYGYTF.

The rearrangement joins TRBV4-1 to TRBJ2-3, with D possibly being TRBD1 or TRBD2 (5 bases each). V dropped 1 base and J dropped 9 bases, with 20 bases sitting between them. The CDR3 has 16 amino acids. Germline CDR1 reads MGHRA; CDR2 reads YSYEKL. The CDR3 bases are TGCGCCAGCAGCCAAGTTAATCTGGTGGGGTGGGGGACGCAGTATTTT. Encoded protein: CASSQVNLVGWGTQYF.

This clone was seen only once. The rearrangement uses TRBV15 and TRBJ2-3, with TRBD1 matching 9 bases. The CDR3 contains 16 residues. Germline trimming cut 0 bases from V and 3 bases from J; bases unmatched to any gene: 4. Germline V gene lookup returns CDR1 LNHNV and CDR2 YYDKDF (reference sequence). In DNA form, the CDR3 reads TGTGCCACCAGCAGAGAAACCGGGACAGGGACAGATACGCAGTATTTT. As protein: CATSRETGTGTDTQYF.

The chain joins TRBV27 to TRBJ2-2, with 12 bases that match TRBD2. Germline-derived CDR1 and CDR2 are MNHEY and SMNVEV (reference sequence). Trimming cost V 5 bases and J 5 bases; bases outside gene matches: 15. This CDR3 region has 19 residues. The CDR3, as DNA: TGTGCCAGCAGTGGGCGACGGCGGACTAGCGGGGCCTCTACCGGGGAGCTGTTTTTT. It codes for CASSGRRRTSGASTGELFF.

By frequency in the sample, this clone is medium-sized. The V and J genes are TRBV2 and TRBJ1-2; 7 bases line up with TRBD1. This CDR3 is 16 amino acids long. Germline V CDR1 and CDR2: SNHLY, FYNNEI. The V segment lost 9 bases and the J segment 0 bases; nucleotides outside the gene matches: 13. The CDR3 nucleotides read TGTGCCAGGAGCCGGGAGGGGGCCGCAGCTAACTATGGCTACACCTTC. Its translation is CARSREGAAANYGYTF.

The chain is built from TRBV6-5 and TRBJ1-1; no firm D call. CDR3 length: 12 residues. The ends were cut back, 8 bases at V and 7 bases at J, with 14 bases in the middle. CDR1 is MNHEY and CDR2 is SVGAGI in the germline V gene. The CDR3 reads CASWGYHGEAFF. Written as DNA, the CDR3 is TGTGCCAGCTGGGGATATCACGGTGAAGCTTTCTTT.

CDR3 loop: CASTPGGAYTEAFF. CDR3 in DNA: TGTGCCAGCACCCCAGGGGGCGCATACACTGAAGCTTTCTTT. The V and J genes are TRBV28 and TRBJ1-1, with 8 bases matching TRBD1. This CDR3 spans 14 amino acids. In germline, CDR1 is MDHEN, CDR2 SYDVKM. After removal of 7 bases from V and 3 bases from J, the junction contained 7 bases not matched to a gene.